This T cell receptor beta chain was profiled in a study of blood T cell repertoires in COVID-19. The authors' processing: Amplified reference gene primers provided the basis for estimating nucleated cell counts. Assay used: immunoSEQ multiplex PCR; TCRdb lists only in-frame clones, some missing. V and J calls and clone size are as listed in that table; D and trimming were resolved from the DNA. The data hold 95,000 to 150,000 clones, with 80% to 90% observed a single time. Sequencing was performed on peripheral blood. The sequence was collected from a man aged 40-50 years with acute or convalescent COVID-19.

CDR3 residues: CATSDARPGQGYNEQFF. The CDR3, as DNA: TGTGCCACCAGTGATGCGCGACCGGGACAGGGATACAATGAGCAGTTCTTC. The V call is TRBV24-1, the J call TRBJ2-1, with 9 bases fitting TRBD1. V gave up 3 bases and J gave up 4 bases; unmatched junction bases: 9. Germline V gene lookup returns CDR1 KGHDR and CDR2 SFDVKD. CDR3 length: 17 residues.